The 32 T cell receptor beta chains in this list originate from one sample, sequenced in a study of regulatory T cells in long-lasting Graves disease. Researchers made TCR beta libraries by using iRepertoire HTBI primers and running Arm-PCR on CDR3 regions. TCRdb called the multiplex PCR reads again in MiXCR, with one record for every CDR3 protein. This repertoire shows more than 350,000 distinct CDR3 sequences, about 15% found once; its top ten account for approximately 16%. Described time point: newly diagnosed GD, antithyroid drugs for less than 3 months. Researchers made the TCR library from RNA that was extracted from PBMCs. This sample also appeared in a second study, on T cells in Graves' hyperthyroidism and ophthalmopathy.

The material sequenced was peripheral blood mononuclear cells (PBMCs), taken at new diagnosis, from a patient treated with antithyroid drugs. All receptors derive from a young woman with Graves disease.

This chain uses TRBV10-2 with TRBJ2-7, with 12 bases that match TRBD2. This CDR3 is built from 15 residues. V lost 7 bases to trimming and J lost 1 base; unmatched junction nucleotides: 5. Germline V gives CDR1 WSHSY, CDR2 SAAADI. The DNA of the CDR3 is TGCGCCAGCAACGCAGGGACTAGCGGGTCCTACGAGCAGTACTTC. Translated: CASNAGTSGSYEQYF.

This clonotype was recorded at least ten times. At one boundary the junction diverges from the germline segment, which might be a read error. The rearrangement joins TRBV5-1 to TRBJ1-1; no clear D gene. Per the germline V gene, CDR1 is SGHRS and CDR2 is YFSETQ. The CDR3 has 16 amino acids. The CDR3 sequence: CASSLDGTARNTEAFF. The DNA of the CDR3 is TGTGCCAGCAGCTTGGACGGCACCGCCAGGAACACTGAAGCTTTCTTT. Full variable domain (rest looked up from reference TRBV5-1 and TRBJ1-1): KAGVTQTPRYLIKTRGQQVTLSCSPISGHRSVSWYQQTPGQGLQFLFEYFSETQRNKGNFPGRFSGRQFSNSRSEMNVSTLELGDSALYLCASSLDGTARNTEAFFGQGTRLTVV.

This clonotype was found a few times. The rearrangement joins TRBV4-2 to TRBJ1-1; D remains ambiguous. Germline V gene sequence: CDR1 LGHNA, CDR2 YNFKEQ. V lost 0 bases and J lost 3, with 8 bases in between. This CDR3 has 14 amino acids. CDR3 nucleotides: TGTGCCAGCAGCCAAGATCCCGGGTACACTGAAGCTTTCTTT. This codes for CASSQDPGYTEAFF.

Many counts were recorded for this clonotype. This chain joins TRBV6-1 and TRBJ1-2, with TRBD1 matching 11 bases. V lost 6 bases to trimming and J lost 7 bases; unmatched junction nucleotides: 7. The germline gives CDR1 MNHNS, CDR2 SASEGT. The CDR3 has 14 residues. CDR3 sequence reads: CASSSRDRGSGYTF. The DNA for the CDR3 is TGTGCCAGCAGCTCCCGGGACAGGGGGTCTGGCTACACCTTC.

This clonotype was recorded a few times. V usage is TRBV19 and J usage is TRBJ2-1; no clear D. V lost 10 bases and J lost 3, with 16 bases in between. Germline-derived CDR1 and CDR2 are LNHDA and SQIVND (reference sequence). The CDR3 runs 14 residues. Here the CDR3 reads CATALAVIYNEQFF. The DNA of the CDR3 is TGTGCCACTGCCCTCGCGGTAATCTACAATGAGCAGTTCTTC. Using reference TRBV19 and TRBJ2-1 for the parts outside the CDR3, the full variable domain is DGGITQSPKYLFRKEGQNVTLSCEQNLNHDAMYWYRQDPGQGLRLIYYSQIVNDFQKGDIAEGYSVSREKKESFPLTVTSAQKNPTAFYLCATALAVIYNEQFFGPGTRLTVL.

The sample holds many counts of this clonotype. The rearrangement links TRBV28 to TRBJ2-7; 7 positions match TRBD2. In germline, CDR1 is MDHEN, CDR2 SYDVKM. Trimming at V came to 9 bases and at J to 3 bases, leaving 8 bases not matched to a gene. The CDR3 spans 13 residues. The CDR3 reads CASMGPGGYEQYF. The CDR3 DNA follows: TGTGCCAGTATGGGACCGGGGGGCTACGAGCAGTACTTC.

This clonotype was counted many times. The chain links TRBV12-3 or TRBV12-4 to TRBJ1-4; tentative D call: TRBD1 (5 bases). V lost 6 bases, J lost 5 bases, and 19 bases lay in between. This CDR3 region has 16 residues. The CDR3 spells CASSPLWGRRNEKLFF. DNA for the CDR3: TGTGCCAGCAGCCCCTTGTGGGGCAGAAGAAATGAAAAACTGTTTTTT.

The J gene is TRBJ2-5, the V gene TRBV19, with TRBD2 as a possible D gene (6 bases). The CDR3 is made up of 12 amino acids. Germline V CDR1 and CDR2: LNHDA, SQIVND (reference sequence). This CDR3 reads CAVADGLETQYF. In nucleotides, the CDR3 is TGTGCAGTAGCGGACGGGTTGGAGACCCAGTACTTC.

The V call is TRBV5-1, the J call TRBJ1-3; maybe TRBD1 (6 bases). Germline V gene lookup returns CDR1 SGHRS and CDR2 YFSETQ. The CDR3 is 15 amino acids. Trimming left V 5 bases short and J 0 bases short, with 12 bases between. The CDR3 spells CASRYTGLSGNTIYF. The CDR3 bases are TGCGCCAGCAGGTACACAGGGCTCTCTGGAAACACCATATATTTT.

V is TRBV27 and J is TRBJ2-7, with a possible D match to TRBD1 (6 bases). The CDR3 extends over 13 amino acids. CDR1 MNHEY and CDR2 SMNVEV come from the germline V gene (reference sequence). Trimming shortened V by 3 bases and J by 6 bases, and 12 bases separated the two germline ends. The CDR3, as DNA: TGTGCCAGCAGTTTCACAGGGCCCCTCGAGCAGTACTTC. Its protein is CASSFTGPLEQYF.

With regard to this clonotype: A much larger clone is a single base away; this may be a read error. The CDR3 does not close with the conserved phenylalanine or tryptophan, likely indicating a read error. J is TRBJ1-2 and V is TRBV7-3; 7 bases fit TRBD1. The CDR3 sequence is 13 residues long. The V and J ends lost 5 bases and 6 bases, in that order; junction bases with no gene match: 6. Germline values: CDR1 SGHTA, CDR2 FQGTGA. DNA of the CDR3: TGTGCCAGCAGCCAAAGACAGGGTGATGGCTACACCCTC. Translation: CASSQRQGDGYTL.

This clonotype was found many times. CDR3 bases: TGTGCCAGCAGTTCCTGGGGGCAGGGAGGGATGAACACTGAAGCTTTCTTT. Translated, it gives CASSSWGQGGMNTEAFF. The chain employs TRBV28 and TRBJ1-1; weak D call: TRBD1 (6 bases). The germline gives CDR1 MDHEN, CDR2 SYDVKM. The CDR3 length is 17 residues. Trimming pared 4 bases from V and 0 bases from J, leaving 18 bases between.

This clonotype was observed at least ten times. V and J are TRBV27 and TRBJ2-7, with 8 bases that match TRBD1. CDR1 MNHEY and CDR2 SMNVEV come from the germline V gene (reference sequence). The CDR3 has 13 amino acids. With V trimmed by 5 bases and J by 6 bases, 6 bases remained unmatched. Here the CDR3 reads CASSIGQGAEQYF. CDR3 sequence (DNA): TGTGCCAGCAGTATCGGACAGGGTGCCGAGCAGTACTTC.

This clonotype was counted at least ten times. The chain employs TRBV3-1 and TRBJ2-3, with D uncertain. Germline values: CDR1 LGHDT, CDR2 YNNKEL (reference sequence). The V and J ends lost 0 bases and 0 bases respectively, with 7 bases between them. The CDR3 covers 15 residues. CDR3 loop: CASSQDGGSTDTQYF. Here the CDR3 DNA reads TGTGCCAGCAGCCAAGATGGCGGTAGCACAGATACGCAGTATTTT.

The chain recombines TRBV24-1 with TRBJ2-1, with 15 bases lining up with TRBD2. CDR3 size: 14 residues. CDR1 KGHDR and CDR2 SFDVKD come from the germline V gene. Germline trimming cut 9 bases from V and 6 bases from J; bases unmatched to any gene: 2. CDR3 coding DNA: TGTGCCACCGGGGGACTAGCGGGAGGCAATGAGCAGTTCTTC. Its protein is CATGGLAGGNEQFF.

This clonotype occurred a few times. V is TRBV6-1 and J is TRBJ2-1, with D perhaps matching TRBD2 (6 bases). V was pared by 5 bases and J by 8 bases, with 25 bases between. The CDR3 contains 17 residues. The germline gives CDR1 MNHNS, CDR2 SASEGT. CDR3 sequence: CASSPGSGTPSVDEQFF. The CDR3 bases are TGTGCCAGCAGTCCCGGCTCCGGGACTCCGAGTGTGGATGAGCAGTTCTTC.

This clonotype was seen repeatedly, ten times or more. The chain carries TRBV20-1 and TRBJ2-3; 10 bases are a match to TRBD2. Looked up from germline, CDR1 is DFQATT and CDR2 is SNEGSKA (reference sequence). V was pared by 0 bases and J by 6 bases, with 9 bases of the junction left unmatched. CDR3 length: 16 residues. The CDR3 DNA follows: TGCAGTGCTAGAGATGATACTAGCGGGACTGCTGATACGCAGTATTTT. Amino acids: CSARDDTSGTADTQYF.

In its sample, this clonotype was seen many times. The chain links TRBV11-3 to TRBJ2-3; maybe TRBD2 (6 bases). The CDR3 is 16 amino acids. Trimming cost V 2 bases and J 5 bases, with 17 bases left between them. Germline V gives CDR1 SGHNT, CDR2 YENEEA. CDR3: CASSLSGVLALDTQYF. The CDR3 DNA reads TGTGCCAGCAGCTTAAGTGGGGTACTAGCTTTAGATACGCAGTATTTT.

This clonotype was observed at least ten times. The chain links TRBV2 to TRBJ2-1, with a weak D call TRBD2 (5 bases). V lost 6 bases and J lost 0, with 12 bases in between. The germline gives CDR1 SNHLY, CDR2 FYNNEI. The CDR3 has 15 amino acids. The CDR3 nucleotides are TGTGCCAGCAGCTCCAGCGGAAGCTCCTACAATGAGCAGTTCTTC. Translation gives CASSSSGSSYNEQFF.

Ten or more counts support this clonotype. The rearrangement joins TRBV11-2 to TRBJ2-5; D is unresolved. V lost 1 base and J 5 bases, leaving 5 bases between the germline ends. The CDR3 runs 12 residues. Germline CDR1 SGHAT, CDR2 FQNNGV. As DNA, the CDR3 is TGTGCCAGCAGCTTAGTGTTTGAGACCCAGTACTTC. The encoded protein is CASSLVFETQYF. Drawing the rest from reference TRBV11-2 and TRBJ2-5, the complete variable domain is EAGVAQSPRYKIIEKRQSVAFWCNPISGHATLYWYQQILGQGPKLLIQFQNNGVVDDSQLPKDRFSAERLKGVDSTLKIQPAKLEDSAVYLCASSLVFETQYFGPGTRLLVL.

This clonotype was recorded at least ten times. Here the CDR3 DNA reads TGTGCCAGCAGCTTAGTTGCGGGGCGAGAAGAGACCCAGTACTTC. It codes for CASSLVAGREETQYF. The chain is built from TRBV7-3 and TRBJ2-5; possibly TRBD2 for D (6 bases). The CDR3 is 15 amino acids. V lost 2 bases and J 3 bases, leaving 13 bases between the germline ends. Germline values: CDR1 SGHTA, CDR2 FQGTGA.

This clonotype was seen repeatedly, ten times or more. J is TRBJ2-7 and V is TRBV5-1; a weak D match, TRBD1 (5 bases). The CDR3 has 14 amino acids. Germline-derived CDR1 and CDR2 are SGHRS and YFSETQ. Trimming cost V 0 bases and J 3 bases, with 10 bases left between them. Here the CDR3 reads CASSLGTRDYEQYF. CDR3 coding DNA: TGCGCCAGCAGCTTGGGGACCAGGGACTACGAGCAGTACTTC.

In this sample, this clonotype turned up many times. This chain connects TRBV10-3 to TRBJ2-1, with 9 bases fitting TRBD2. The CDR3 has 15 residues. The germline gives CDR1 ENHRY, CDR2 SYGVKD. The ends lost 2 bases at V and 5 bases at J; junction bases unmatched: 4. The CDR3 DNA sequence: TGTGCCATCAGTGAGCTGGCGGGAGGGAACAATGAGCAGTTCTTC. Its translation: CAISELAGGNNEQFF.

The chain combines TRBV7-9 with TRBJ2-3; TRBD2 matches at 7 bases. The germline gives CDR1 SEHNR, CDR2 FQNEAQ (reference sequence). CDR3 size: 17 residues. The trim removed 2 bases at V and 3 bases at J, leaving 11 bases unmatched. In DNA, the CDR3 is TGTGCCAGCAGCTTAAATGGCGGGAGAAGTGGTACAGATACGCAGTATTTT. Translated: CASSLNGGRSGTDTQYF.

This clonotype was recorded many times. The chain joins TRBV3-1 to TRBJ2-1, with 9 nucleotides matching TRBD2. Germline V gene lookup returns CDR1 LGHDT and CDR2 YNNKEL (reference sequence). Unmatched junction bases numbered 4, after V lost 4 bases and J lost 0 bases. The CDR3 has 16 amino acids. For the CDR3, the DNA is TGTGCCAGCAGCCTAGCGGGGGTCCACTCCTACAATGAGCAGTTCTTC. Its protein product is CASSLAGVHSYNEQFF.

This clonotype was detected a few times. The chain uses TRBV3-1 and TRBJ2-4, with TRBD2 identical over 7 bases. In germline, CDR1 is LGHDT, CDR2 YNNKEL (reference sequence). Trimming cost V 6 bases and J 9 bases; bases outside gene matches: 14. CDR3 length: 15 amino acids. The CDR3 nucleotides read TGTGCCAGCAGTTACACGATGTCAGGACTAGGCATTCAGTACTTC. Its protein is CASSYTMSGLGIQYF.

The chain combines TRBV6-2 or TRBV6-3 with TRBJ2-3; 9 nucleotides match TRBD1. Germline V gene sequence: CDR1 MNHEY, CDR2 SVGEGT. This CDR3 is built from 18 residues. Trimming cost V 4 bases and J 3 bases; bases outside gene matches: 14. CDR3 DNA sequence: TGTGCCAGCAGTTCCCTTCCTGCCGGGACAGGGAAGACAGATACGCAGTATTTT. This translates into CASSSLPAGTGKTDTQYF.

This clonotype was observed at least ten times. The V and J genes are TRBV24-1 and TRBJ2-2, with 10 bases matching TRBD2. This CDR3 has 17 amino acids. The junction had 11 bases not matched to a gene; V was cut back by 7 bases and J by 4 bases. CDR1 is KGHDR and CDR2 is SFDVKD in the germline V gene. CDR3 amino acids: CATSLAGARTTTGELFF. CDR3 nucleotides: TGTGCCACCAGCCTAGCGGGAGCGAGGACGACCACCGGGGAGCTGTTTTTT.

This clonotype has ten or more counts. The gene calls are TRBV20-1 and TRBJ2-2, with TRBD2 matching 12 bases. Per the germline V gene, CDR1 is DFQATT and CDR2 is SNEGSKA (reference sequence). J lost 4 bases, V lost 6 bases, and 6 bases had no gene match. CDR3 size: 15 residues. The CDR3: CSALASGRATGELFF. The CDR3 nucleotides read TGCAGTGCCCTAGCTAGCGGGAGGGCCACCGGGGAGCTGTTTTTT.

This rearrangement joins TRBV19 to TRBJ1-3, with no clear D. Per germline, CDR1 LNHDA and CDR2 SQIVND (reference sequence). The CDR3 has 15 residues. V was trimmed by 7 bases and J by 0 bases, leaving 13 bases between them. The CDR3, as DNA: TGTGCCAGTATTCGCGGGCTCCACTCTGGAAACACCATATATTTT. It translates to CASIRGLHSGNTIYF.

This chain's CDR3 is CASSFYSETQYF. The CDR3 DNA sequence: TGTGCCAGCAGCTTCTATTCAGAGACCCAGTACTTC. The chain uses TRBV7-9 and TRBJ2-5; D is undetermined. CDR1 and CDR2 (germline): SEHNR, FQNEAQ (reference sequence). Trimming cost V 3 bases and J 4 bases, with 6 bases left between them. The CDR3 is 12 residues long.

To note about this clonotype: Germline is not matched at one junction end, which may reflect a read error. CDR3 residues: CASSLWAGGSAYNEQFF. The CDR3 DNA reads TGCGCCAGCAGCCTCTGGGCGGGCGGGAGTGCCTACAATGAGCAGTTCTTC. The chain couples TRBV11-1 to TRBJ2-1, with TRBD2 identical over 7 bases. CDR1 is SGHAT, CDR2 FQDESV, per germline (reference sequence). The CDR3 spans 17 residues.